One TCR beta chain is described in this entry. This specimen belongs to a study of T cell changes during pregnancy in multiple sclerosis. The CDR3 contains 14 residues. Germline CDR1 LNHDA, CDR2 SQIVND (reference sequence). With V trimmed by 7 bases and J by 2 bases, 4 bases remained unmatched. Using immunoSEQ multiplex PCR, the repertoire was profiled, and TCRdb retains in-frame clones only, with some absent. This table has 80,000 to 95,000 clones, 90% to 95% appearing once. This sequence joins TRBV19 and TRBJ1-5; TRBD1 aligns across 8 bases. The sequenced sample was peripheral blood, obtained in the second trimester of pregnancy. The source is a female donor with multiple sclerosis, enrolled in a pregnancy study. CDR3 sequence reads: CASKLDRGNQPQHF. CDR3 nucleotides: TGTGCCAGTAAGTTGGACAGGGGCAATCAGCCCCAGCATTTT.